These 29 T cell receptor beta chains came from one sample sequenced in a study of blood T cell repertoires in COVID-19. The assay was immunoSEQ multiplex PCR, and TCRdb's table has in-frame clones only and misses some. The repertoire holds around 330,000 clones, with 85% as singletons. Sample: PBMCs or T cells enriched from blood (not recorded which). The receptor set was obtained from a woman aged 25 to 39 who had been exposed to COVID-19.

This chain joins TRBV28 and TRBJ2-3; 14 nucleotides match TRBD2. Germline CDR1 is MDHEN and CDR2 is SYDVKM. This CDR3 spans 16 amino acids. Trimming at V came to 5 bases and at J to 6 bases, leaving 7 bases not matched to a gene. In DNA, the CDR3 is TGTGCCAGCAGTGGGGGACTAGCGGGGGAGATGGATACGCAGTATTTT. It translates to CASSGGLAGEMDTQYF.

The chain recombines TRBV30 with TRBJ1-4; 8 bases align to TRBD1. The CDR3 totals 13 residues. Trimming at V came to 5 bases and at J to 10 bases, leaving 9 bases not matched to a gene. Germline assignment: CDR1 GTSNPN and CDR2 SVGIG (reference sequence). Here the CDR3 DNA reads TGTGCCTGGTCGACAGGGGAGGCACTAAAACTGTTTTTT. It is translated as CAWSTGEALKLFF. The entire variable domain, with the rest obtained from reference TRBV30 and TRBJ1-4, is as follows: SQTIHQWPATLVQPVGSPLSLECTVEGTSNPNLYWYRQAAGRGLQLLFYSVGIGQISSEVPQNLSASRPQDRQFILSSKKLLLSDSGFYLCAWSTGEALKLFFGSGTQLSVL.

The sample holds a few counts of this clone. A read error may account for a junction end that differs from germline. The chain has TRBV3-1 (or the pseudogene TRBV3-2) and TRBJ1-5, with D hard to call. Germline loops: CDR1 LGHDT, CDR2 YNNKEL (reference sequence). CDR3 size: 14 residues. CDR3 sequence reads: CASSQDFSDQPQHF. DNA of the CDR3: TGTGCCAGCAGCCAAGATTTTAGCGATCAGCCCCAGCATTTT.

The V gene is TRBV5-4, the J gene TRBJ2-1, with 10 bases fitting TRBD2. Germline CDR1 is SGHNT and CDR2 is YYREEE (reference sequence). V lost 2 bases to trimming and J lost 4 bases; unmatched junction nucleotides: 3. This CDR3 has 15 amino acids. The CDR3 here is CASSFLAGDYNEQFF. DNA for the CDR3: TGTGCCAGCAGCTTTCTAGCGGGAGATTACAATGAGCAGTTCTTC.

The V gene is TRBV30, the J gene TRBJ2-1; 7 nucleotides line up with TRBD1. This CDR3 has 12 amino acids. Germline-derived CDR1 and CDR2 are GTSNPN and SVGIG (reference sequence). V lost 4 bases, J lost 4 bases, and 1 base stayed unmatched. CDR3 protein: CAWMGQYNEQFF. DNA of the CDR3: TGTGCCTGGATGGGACAGTACAATGAGCAGTTCTTC.

This chain uses TRBV14 with TRBJ2-3, with D tentatively TRBD1 (5 bases). V was pared by 3 bases and J by 0 bases, with 19 bases between. The CDR3 spans 18 residues. Germline-derived CDR1 and CDR2 are SGHDN and FVKESK. The CDR3 DNA reads as TGTGCCAGCAGCCAGGGGCACTTCGACGGCTCTAGCACAGATACGCAGTATTTT. This sequence encodes CASSQGHFDGSSTDTQYF.

The chain uses TRBV11-2 and TRBJ2-7, with D tentatively TRBD2 (5 bases). The CDR3 is 13 amino acids. The V gene's germline CDR1 is SGHAT and CDR2 FQNNGV. V dropped 3 bases and J dropped 0 bases, with 6 bases sitting between them. The CDR3 nucleotides are TGTGCCAGCAGCTTCGGGGTCTCCTACGAGCAGTACTTC. Translating gives CASSFGVSYEQYF.

This chain joins TRBV7-9 and TRBJ2-7, with 13 bases lining up with TRBD2. In germline, CDR1 is SEHNR, CDR2 FQNEAQ (reference sequence). The J segment lost 2 bases and the V segment lost 5 bases, leaving 3 bases of the junction unmatched. CDR3 length: 15 residues. In DNA form, the CDR3 reads TGTGCCAGCAGCGCGGGACTAGCGGGGACCTACGAGCAGTACTTC. This encodes CASSAGLAGTYEQYF. Combining the CDR3 with reference TRBV7-9 and TRBJ2-7 gives the whole variable domain DTGVSQNPRHKITKRGQNVTFRCDPISEHNRLYWYRQTLGQGPEFLTYFQNEAQLEKSRLLSDRFSAERPKGSFSTLEIQRTEQGDSAMYLCASSAGLAGTYEQYFGPGTRLTVT.

CDR3 amino acids: CASSLAGARQETQYF. In nucleotides, the CDR3 is TGTGCCAGCAGCTTAGCGGGGGCTCGACAAGAGACCCAGTACTTC. The V gene is TRBV7-6, the J gene TRBJ2-5; D is possibly TRBD1 (6 bases). The V end lost 0 bases, the J end lost 2 bases, and 10 bases lay between the germline ends. CDR1 SGHVS and CDR2 FNYEAQ come from the germline V gene. The CDR3 has 15 amino acids.

The chain combines TRBV7-2 with TRBJ1-5; D remains ambiguous. Germline CDR1 and CDR2: SGHTA and FQGNSA. V was clipped by 1 base and J by 4 bases, with 5 bases between them. The CDR3 consists of 13 residues. DNA of the CDR3: TGTGCCAGCAGCTTAGGGAGAAATCAGCCCCAGCATTTT. Translating it yields CASSLGRNQPQHF.

This rearrangement joins TRBV7-8 to TRBJ2-5, with D tentatively TRBD2 (7 bases). V lost 1 base, J lost 1 base, and 10 bases lay in between. The CDR3 consists of 15 residues. Germline V gives CDR1 SGHVS, CDR2 FQNEAQ. CDR3 sequence (DNA): TGTGCCAGCAGCTTAGGCCGGGGGGCCCAAGAGACCCAGTACTTC. Translating gives CASSLGRGAQETQYF.

The gene calls are TRBV7-9 and TRBJ2-7, with 9 bases that match TRBD1. V dropped 3 bases and J dropped 5; count of bases not matched to a gene: 5. The CDR3 length is 14 residues. Germline V lookup: CDR1 SEHNR, CDR2 FQNEAQ (reference sequence). The CDR3 DNA sequence: TGTGCCAGCAGCTTGGGACAGGGTTTCCACGAGCAGTACTTC. Encoded protein: CASSLGQGFHEQYF.

The CDR3 coding sequence is TGTGCCAGCAGCCAAGATCCCAGGGGGGAGCAGTATTTT. Translation gives CASSQDPRGEQYF. The chain employs TRBV4-2 and TRBJ2-3, with D perhaps matching TRBD1 (7 bases). The germline V gene encodes CDR1 LGHNA and CDR2 YNFKEQ. Trimming took off 0 bases at V and 11 bases at J, with 12 bases between the two ends. There are 13 residues in the CDR3.

The J gene is TRBJ1-1, the V gene TRBV5-1; tentative D call: TRBD1 (5 bases). Germline V lookup: CDR1 SGHRS, CDR2 YFSETQ. CDR3 length: 14 amino acids. V gave up 2 bases and J gave up 2 bases, with 10 bases separating them. The CDR3 loop is CASSLWGTNTEAFF. CDR3 nucleotide sequence: TGCGCCAGCAGCTTATGGGGGACTAACACTGAAGCTTTCTTT.

There are a few counts of this clone. The gene calls are TRBV20-1 and TRBJ2-1; D gene uncertain. From germline, CDR1 is DFQATT and CDR2 SNEGSKA (reference sequence). The CDR3 has 12 residues. Between the trimmed V and J ends, which lost 3 bases and 14 bases, there was a span of 17 bases. The CDR3 region is CSASLSQHSKFF. As DNA, the CDR3 is TGCAGTGCTAGTCTCAGCCAGCACAGTAAGTTCTTC.

V gene TRBV6-5 combines with J gene TRBJ2-2; 10 bases line up with TRBD1. V lost 6 bases and J lost 3; bases outside the gene matches: 4. CDR1 is MNHEY and CDR2 is SVGAGI in the germline V gene. This CDR3 is 15 amino acids long. CDR3 sequence: CASRIDRGHTGELFF. The CDR3 DNA is TGTGCCAGCAGGATAGACAGGGGGCACACCGGGGAGCTGTTTTTT.

This clone was found many times. Other DNA sequences in this sample translate to the same CDR3. The V gene is TRBV12-3 or TRBV12-4, the J gene TRBJ2-2; D uncertain. V was shortened by 2 bases and J by 5 bases, with 6 bases between the two germline ends. The CDR3 covers 13 residues. CDR3 sequence reads: CASSLSRTGELFF. DNA of the CDR3: TGTGCCAGCAGTTTAAGTAGAACCGGGGAGCTGTTTTTT.

This sequence joins TRBV5-1 and TRBJ2-5; 8 bases match TRBD1. The CDR3 length is 15 residues. CDR1 is SGHRS, CDR2 YFSETQ, per germline. Germline trimming cut 5 bases from V and 4 bases from J; bases unmatched to any gene: 10. The CDR3 reads CASSYEQGDLETQYF. CDR3 sequence (DNA): TGCGCCAGCAGTTACGAACAGGGGGACTTAGAGACCCAGTACTTC.

The chain recombines TRBV19 with TRBJ2-7, with TRBD2 matching over 7 bases. This CDR3 region has 15 residues. V shed 6 bases, J shed 0 bases, and the junction held 8 bases outside the gene matches. Per germline, CDR1 LNHDA and CDR2 SQIVND (reference sequence). The DNA for the CDR3 is TGTGCCAGTAGCAGGGAGGGCCACGCCTCCTACGAGCAGTACTTC. Encoded protein: CASSREGHASYEQYF.

The CDR3 reads CASSVAVSSYNEQFF. As DNA, the CDR3 is TGTGCCAGCAGCGTAGCGGTTAGCTCCTACAATGAGCAGTTCTTC. The chain recombines TRBV9 with TRBJ2-1, with D unresolved. Trimming took off 0 bases at V and 0 bases at J, with 7 bases between the two ends. Germline CDR1 is SGDLS and CDR2 is YYNGEE. This CDR3 spans 15 amino acids.

This clone has just one count. The V call is TRBV9, the J call TRBJ2-3; no firm D call. CDR1 and CDR2 from the germline V gene are SGDLS and YYNGEE. The CDR3 is 15 amino acids. Trimming left V 0 bases short and J 0 bases short, with 8 bases between. CDR3 bases: TGTGCCAGCAGCGTAGACCAGCGAAGCACAGATACGCAGTATTTT. It codes for CASSVDQRSTDTQYF.

The chain carries TRBV2 and TRBJ1-6; TRBD1 is a possible D gene (5 bases). The germline gives CDR1 SNHLY, CDR2 FYNNEI. V dropped 5 bases and J dropped 1 base, with 15 bases sitting between them. This CDR3 comprises 17 residues. The CDR3 sequence is CASSKKTGGSYNSPLHF. DNA for the CDR3: TGTGCCAGCAGTAAAAAGACGGGGGGGTCCTATAATTCACCCCTCCACTTT.

The sample holds one count of this clone. The CDR3 here is CASSASFLNTEAFF. In DNA, the CDR3 is TGTGCCAGCAGTGCCTCCTTTTTGAACACTGAAGCTTTCTTT. This sequence joins TRBV2 and TRBJ1-1; D is undetermined. The V and J ends lost 4 bases and 0 bases respectively, with 9 bases between them. The CDR3 has 14 residues. Germline V gene lookup returns CDR1 SNHLY and CDR2 FYNNEI.

J is TRBJ2-1 and V is TRBV2; 11 bases line up with TRBD1. After removal of 10 bases from V and 7 bases from J, the junction contained 9 bases not matched to a gene. This CDR3 is built from 14 residues. Germline CDR1 SNHLY, CDR2 FYNNEI. CDR3 sequence reads: CATVSGTGGNEQFF. As DNA, the CDR3 is TGTGCCACCGTTTCCGGGACAGGGGGAAATGAGCAGTTCTTC.

The V call is TRBV7-8, the J call TRBJ1-6; 8 bases fit TRBD1. Germline loops: CDR1 SGHVS, CDR2 FQNEAQ. V was clipped by 5 bases and J by 10 bases; unmatched bases: 10. This CDR3 has 15 amino acids. The CDR3 region has the DNA TGTGCCAGCAGCCGAGTTCAGGGGGCAGGATCACCCCTCCACTTT. Its translation: CASSRVQGAGSPLHF.

The V call is TRBV5-5, the J call TRBJ1-1; TRBD1 matches at 7 bases. The germline CDR1 and CDR2 sequences are SGHKS and YYEKEE (reference sequence). J gave up 12 bases and V 6 bases, and 8 bases lay outside the gene matches. The CDR3 sequence is 11 residues long. In nucleotides, the CDR3 is TGTGCCAGCACCCCGACAGGGCCAACTTTCTTT. Its translation is CASTPTGPTFF.

The chain carries TRBV28 and TRBJ2-7; 8 bases fit TRBD1. Germline CDR1 reads MDHEN; CDR2 reads SYDVKM. J gave up 3 bases and V 2 bases, and 6 bases lay outside the gene matches. CDR3 length: 15 amino acids. CDR3 sequence: CASSLGGQVGYEQYF. The CDR3 DNA reads TGTGCCAGCAGTTTAGGGGGACAGGTGGGCTACGAGCAGTACTTC.

The chain is built from TRBV28 and TRBJ1-3; D remains ambiguous. Trimming cost V 5 bases and J 0 bases, with 17 bases left between them. CDR1 and CDR2 from the germline V gene are MDHEN and SYDVKM. The CDR3 runs to 17 residues. In DNA, the CDR3 is TGTGCCAGCAGTAGCAGTGGTCAGCACTACTCTGGAAACACCATATATTTT. This gives the protein CASSSSGQHYSGNTIYF.

The chain joins TRBV2 to TRBJ2-7, with 8 positions matching TRBD1. The trim removed 6 bases at V and 4 bases at J, leaving 2 bases unmatched. This CDR3 contains 12 residues. CDR1 and CDR2 (germline): SNHLY, FYNNEI. CDR3 region: CASRTGGYEQYF. CDR3 nucleotide sequence: TGTGCCAGCAGAACAGGGGGTTACGAGCAGTACTTC.